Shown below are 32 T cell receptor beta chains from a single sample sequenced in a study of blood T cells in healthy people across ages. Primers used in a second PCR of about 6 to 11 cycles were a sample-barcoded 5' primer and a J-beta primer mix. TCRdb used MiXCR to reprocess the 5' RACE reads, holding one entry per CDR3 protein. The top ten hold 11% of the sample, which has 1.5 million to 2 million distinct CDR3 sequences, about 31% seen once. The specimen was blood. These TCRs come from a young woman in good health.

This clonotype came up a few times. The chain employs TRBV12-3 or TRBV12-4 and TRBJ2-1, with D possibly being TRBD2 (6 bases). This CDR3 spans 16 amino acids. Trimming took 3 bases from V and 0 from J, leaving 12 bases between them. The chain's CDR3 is CASSFLALSSYNEQFF. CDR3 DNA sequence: TGTGCCAGCAGTTTCCTAGCGTTGAGCTCCTACAATGAGCAGTTCTTC.

CDR3 in DNA: TGTGCCAGCAGTTCCGACAGCTTCTATGGCTACACCTTC. It translates to CASSSDSFYGYTF. The chain links TRBV3-1 to TRBJ1-2, with D maybe TRBD1 (5 bases). CDR1 LGHDT and CDR2 YNNKEL come from the germline V gene (reference sequence). This CDR3 contains 13 residues. Trimming shortened V by 6 bases and J by 4 bases, and 12 bases separated the two germline ends. The full variable domain, rest sourced from reference TRBV3-1 and TRBJ1-2, is DTAVSQTPKYLVTQMGNDKSIKCEQNLGHDTMYWYKQDSKKFLKIMFSYNNKELIINETVPNRFSPKSPDKAHLNLHINSLELGDSAVYFCASSSDSFYGYTFGSGTRLTVV.

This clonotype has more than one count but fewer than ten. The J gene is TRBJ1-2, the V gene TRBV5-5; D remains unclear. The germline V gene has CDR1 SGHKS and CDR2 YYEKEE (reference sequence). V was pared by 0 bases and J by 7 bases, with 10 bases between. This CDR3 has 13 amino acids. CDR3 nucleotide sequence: TGTGCCAGCAGCTTGGTAGGGCTGGGTGGCTACACCTTC. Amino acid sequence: CASSLVGLGGYTF.

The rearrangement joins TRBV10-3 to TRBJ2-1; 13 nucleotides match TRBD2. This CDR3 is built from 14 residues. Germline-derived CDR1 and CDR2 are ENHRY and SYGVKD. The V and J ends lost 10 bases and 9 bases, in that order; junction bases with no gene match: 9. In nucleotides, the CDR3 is TGTGCCACCTGGACTAGCGGGGGCCGCGGTGAGCAGTTCTTC. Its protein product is CATWTSGGRGEQFF.

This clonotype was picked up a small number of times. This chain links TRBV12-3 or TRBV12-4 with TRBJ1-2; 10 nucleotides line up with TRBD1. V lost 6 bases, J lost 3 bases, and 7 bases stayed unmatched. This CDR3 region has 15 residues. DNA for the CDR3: TGTGCCAGCAGAGGACAGGGGGAAGGGTACTATGGCTACACCTTC. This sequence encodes CASRGQGEGYYGYTF.

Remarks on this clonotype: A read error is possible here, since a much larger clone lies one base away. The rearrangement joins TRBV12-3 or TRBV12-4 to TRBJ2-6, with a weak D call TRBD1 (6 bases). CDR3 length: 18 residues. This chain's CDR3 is CASTLSWTEHSGANVPTF. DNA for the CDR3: TGTGCCAGCACCCTTTCTTGGACAGAACACTCTGGGGCCAACGTCCCGACTTTC.

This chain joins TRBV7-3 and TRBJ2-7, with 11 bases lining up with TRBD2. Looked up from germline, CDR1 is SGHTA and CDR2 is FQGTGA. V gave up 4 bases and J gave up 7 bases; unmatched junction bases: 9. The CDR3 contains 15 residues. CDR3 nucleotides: TGTGCCAGCAGCTGCATCCCGGGACTAGCGGATGAGCAGTACTTC. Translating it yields CASSCIPGLADEQYF.

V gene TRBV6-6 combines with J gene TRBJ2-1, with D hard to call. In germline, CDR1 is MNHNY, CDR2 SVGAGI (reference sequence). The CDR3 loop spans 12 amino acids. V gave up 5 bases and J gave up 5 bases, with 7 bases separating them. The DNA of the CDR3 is TGTGCCAGCAGTAAACTCGACAATGAGCAGTTCTTC. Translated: CASSKLDNEQFF.

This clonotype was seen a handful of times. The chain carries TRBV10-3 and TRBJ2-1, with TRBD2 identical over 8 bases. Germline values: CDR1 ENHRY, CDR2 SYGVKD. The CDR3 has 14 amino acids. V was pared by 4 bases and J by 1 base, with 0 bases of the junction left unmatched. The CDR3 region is CAISVAGSYNEQFF. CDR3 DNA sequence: TGTGCCATCAGTGTAGCGGGATCCTACAATGAGCAGTTCTTC.

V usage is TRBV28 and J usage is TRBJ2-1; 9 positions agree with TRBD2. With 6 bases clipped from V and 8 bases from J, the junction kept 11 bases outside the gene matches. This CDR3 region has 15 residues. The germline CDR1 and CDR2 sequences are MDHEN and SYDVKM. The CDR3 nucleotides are TGTGCCAGCAGACCCCTTCTAGCGGGGAGGGATGAGCAGTTCTTC. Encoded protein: CASRPLLAGRDEQFF.

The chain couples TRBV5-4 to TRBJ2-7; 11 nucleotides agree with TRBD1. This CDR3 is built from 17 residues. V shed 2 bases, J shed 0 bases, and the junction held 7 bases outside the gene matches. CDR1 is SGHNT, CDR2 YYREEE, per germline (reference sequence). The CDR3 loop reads CASSLWTGGMSSYEQYF. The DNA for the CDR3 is TGTGCCAGCAGCTTATGGACAGGGGGCATGAGCTCCTACGAGCAGTACTTC.

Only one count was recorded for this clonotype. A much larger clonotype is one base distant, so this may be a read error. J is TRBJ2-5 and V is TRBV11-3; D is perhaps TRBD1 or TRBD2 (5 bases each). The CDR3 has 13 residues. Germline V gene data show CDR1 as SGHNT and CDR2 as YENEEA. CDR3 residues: CARSRDGQETQYF. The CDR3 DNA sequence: TGTGCCCGCAGCCGGGACGGTCAAGAGACCCAGTACTTC.

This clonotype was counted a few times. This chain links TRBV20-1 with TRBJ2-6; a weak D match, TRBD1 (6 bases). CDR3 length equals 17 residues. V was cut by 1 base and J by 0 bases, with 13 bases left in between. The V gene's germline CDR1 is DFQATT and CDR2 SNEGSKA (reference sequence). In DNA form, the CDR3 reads TGCAGTGCTAGAGGAACGGACAGTCCCTCTGGGGCCAACGTCCTGACTTTC. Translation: CSARGTDSPSGANVLTF.

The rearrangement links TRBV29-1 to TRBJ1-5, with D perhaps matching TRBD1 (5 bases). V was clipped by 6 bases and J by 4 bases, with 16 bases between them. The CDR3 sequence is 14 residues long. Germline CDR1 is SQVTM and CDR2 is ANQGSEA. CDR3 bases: TGCAGCGTCGCAAGTTGGGGGGAGAATCAGCCCCAGCATTTT. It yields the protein CSVASWGENQPQHF.

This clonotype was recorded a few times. This chain's CDR3 is CASRPGHTDYNEQFF. The CDR3 DNA reads as TGTGCCAGCAGACCGGGGCATACGGACTACAATGAGCAGTTCTTC. This chain uses TRBV28 with TRBJ2-1; D may be TRBD1 or TRBD2 (5 bases each). The CDR3 has 15 amino acids. Trimming left V 6 bases short and J 3 bases short, with 15 bases between. Germline loops: CDR1 MDHEN, CDR2 SYDVKM.

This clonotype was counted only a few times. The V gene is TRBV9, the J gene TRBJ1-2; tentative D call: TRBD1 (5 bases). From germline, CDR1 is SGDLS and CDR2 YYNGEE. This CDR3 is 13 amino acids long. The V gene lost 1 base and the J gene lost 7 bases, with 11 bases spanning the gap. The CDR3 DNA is TGTGCCAGCAGCGTACAGGGAGGGATTGGCTACACCTTC. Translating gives CASSVQGGIGYTF.

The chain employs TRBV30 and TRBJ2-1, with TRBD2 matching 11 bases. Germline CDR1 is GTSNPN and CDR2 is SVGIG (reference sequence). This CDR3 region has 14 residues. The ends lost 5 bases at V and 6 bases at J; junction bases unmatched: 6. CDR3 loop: CAWGAGLAANEQFF. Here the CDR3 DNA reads TGTGCCTGGGGGGCGGGACTAGCGGCCAATGAGCAGTTCTTC.

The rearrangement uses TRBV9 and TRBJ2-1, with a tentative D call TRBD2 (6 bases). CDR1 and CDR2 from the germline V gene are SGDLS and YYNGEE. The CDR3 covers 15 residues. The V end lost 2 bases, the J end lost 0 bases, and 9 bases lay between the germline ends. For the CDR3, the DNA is TGTGCCAGCAGCGTTGGGGGGTTCTCCTACAATGAGCAGTTCTTC. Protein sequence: CASSVGGFSYNEQFF.

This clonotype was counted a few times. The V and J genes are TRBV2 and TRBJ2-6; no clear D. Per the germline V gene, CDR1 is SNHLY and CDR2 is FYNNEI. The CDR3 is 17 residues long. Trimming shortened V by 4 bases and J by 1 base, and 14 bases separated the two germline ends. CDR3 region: CASSGEVRPSGANVLTF. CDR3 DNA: TGTGCCAGCAGTGGCGAGGTACGACCATCTGGGGCCAACGTCCTGACTTTC. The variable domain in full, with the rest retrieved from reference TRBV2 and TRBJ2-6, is EPEVTQTPSHQVTQMGQEVILRCVPISNHLYFYWYRQILGQKVEFLVSFYNNEISEKSEIFDDQFSVERPDGSNFTLKIRSTKLEDSAMYFCASSGEVRPSGANVLTFGAGSRLTVL.

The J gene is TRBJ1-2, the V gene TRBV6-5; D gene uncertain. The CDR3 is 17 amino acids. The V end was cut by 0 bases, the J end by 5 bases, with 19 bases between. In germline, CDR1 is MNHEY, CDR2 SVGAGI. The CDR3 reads CASSYSSSKRISYGYTF. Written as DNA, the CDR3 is TGTGCCAGCAGTTACTCCTCTTCAAAGAGAATTAGTTATGGCTACACCTTC.

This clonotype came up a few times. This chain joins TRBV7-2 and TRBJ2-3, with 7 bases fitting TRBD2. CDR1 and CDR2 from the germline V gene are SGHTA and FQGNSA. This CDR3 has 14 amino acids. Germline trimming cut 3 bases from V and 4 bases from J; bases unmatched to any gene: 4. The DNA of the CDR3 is TGTGCCAGCAGCTTCGGGGGGTGGTCAGATACGCAGTATTTT. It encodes CASSFGGWSDTQYF.

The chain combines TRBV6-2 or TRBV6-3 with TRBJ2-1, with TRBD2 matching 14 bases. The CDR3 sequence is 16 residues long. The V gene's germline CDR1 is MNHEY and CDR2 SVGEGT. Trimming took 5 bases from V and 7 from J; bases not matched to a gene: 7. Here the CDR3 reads CASSLRTSGGRNEQFF. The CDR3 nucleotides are TGTGCCAGCAGTCTTAGGACTAGCGGGGGGAGGAATGAGCAGTTCTTC.

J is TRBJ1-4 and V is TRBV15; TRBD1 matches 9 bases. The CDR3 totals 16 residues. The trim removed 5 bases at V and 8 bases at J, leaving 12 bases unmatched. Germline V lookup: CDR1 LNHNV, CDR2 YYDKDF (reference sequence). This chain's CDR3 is CATSDPGTGLGEKLFF. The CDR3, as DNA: TGTGCCACCAGCGACCCCGGGACAGGGTTGGGAGAAAAACTGTTTTTT.

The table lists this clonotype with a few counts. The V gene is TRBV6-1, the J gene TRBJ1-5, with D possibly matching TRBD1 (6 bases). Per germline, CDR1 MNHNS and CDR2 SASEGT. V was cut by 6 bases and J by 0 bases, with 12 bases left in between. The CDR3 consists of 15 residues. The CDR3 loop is CASRRGENSNQPQHF. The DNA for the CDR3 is TGTGCCAGCAGGAGGGGGGAAAATAGCAATCAGCCCCAGCATTTT.

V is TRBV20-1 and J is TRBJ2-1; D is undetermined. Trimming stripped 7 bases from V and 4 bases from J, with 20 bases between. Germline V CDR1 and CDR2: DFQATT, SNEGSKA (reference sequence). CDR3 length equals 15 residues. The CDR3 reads CSVAGADRPYNEQFF. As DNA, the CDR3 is TGCAGTGTCGCAGGCGCGGACCGACCGTACAATGAGCAGTTCTTC.

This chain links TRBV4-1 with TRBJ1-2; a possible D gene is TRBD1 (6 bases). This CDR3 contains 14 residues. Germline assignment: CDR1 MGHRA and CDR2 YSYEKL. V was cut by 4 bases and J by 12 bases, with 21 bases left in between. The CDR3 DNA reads TGCGCCAGCAGCCCGACTATGCAGGGGACTAGTGACACCTTC. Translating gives CASSPTMQGTSDTF.

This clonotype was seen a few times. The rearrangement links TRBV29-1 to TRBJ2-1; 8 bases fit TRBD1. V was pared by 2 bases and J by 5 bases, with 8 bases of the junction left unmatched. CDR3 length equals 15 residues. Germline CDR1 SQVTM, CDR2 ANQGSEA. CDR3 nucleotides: TGCAGCGTTGAATTACAGGGGGTGATGGACAATGAGCAGTTCTTC. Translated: CSVELQGVMDNEQFF.

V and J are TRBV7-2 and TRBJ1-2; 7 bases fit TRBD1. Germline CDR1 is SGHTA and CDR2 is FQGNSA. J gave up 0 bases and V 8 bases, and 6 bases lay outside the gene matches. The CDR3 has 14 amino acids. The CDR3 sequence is CASGKGGTNYGYTF. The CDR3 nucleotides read TGTGCCAGCGGAAAAGGGGGCACTAACTATGGCTACACCTTC.

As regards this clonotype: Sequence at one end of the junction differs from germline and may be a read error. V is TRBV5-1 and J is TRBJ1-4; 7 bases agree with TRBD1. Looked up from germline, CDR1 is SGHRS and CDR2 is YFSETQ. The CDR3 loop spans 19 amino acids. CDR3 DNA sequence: TGCGCCAGCAGCTTCCATACGTGGGACAGCCTTGCAACTAGTGAAAAACTGTTTTTT. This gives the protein CASSFHTWDSLATSEKLFF. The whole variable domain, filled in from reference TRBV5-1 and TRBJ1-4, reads KAGVTQTPRYLIKTRGQQVTLSCSPISGHRSVSWYQQTPGQGLQFLFEYFSETQRNKGNFPGRFSGRQFSNSRSEMNVSTLELGDSALYLCASSFHTWDSLATSEKLFFGSGTQLSVL.

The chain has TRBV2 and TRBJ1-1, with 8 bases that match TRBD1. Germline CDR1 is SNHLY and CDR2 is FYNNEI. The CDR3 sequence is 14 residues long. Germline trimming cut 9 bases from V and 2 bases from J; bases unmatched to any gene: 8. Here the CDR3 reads CARQTGAVNTEAFF. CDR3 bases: TGTGCCAGACAGACAGGGGCGGTTAACACTGAAGCTTTCTTT.

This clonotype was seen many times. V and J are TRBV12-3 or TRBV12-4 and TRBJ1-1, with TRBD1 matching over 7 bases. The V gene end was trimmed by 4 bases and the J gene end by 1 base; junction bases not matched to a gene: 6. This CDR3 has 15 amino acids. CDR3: CASSSDTGANTEAFF. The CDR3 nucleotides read TGTGCCAGCAGTTCAGACACAGGGGCGAACACTGAAGCTTTCTTT.

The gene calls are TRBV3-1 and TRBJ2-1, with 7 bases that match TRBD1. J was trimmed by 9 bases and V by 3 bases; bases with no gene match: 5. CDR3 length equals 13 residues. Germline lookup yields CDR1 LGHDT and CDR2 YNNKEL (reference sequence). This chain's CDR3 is CASSHGRGREQFF. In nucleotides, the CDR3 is TGTGCCAGCAGCCATGGAAGGGGGCGTGAGCAGTTCTTC.